Reported below is one TCR beta chain. Its antigen is currently unknown. Germline V gene data show CDR1 as SGHRS and CDR2 as YFSETQ. The CDR3 is 15 residues long. Trimming shortened V by 4 bases and J by 1 base, and 13 bases separated the two germline ends. One entry per CDR3 protein, called by TCRdb with MiXCR from the RT-PCR reads. Of 630,000 or so distinct CDR3 sequences listed, 15% to 17% are singletons. This specimen comes from a study of response to subunit inactivated influenza vaccine. Study-level results: Researchers suggested that each seasonal influenza vaccination recruits few new T cells.

The V call is TRBV5-1, the J call TRBJ2-3; D is unresolved. The source material was PBMCs from blood, sampled about 13 days after vaccination. The sequence was collected from a man aged 50 to 59 who received an inactivated influenza vaccine. The CDR3: CASSPASRGTDTQYF. The CDR3 nucleotides read TGCGCCAGCAGCCCGGCCAGCCGGGGCACAGATACGCAGTATTTT.